The 8 T cell receptor beta chains given below trace back to one sample, sequenced in a study of stem cell transplantation in POMP-related autoinflammatory disease. Assay: immunoSEQ multiplex PCR; the TCRdb copy retains only in-frame clones and omits some. Here the sample spans 6,000 to 7,000 clones, about four fifths being singletons. The sequenced material came from a CXCR5-defined cell subset from PBMCs. Receptors were obtained from a human donor in good health.

This chain uses TRBV4-3 with TRBJ1-1; D gene ambiguous. The germline V gene encodes CDR1 LGHNA and CDR2 YSLEER. The CDR3 is made up of 13 amino acids. With 4 bases removed from V and 0 bases from J, the gap between germline ends came to 6 bases. The DNA for the CDR3 is TGCGCCAGCAGCCGGGGTCTGAACACTGAAGCTTTCTTT. Its translation is CASSRGLNTEAFF.

The V gene is TRBV28, the J gene TRBJ1-1; 7 nucleotides agree with TRBD1. The germline CDR1 and CDR2 sequences are MDHEN and SYDVKM. The CDR3 contains 14 residues. The V segment lost 5 bases and the J segment 6 bases; nucleotides outside the gene matches: 9. Here the CDR3 DNA reads TGTGCCAGCAGTCCCCACCAGGGGGGGCCTGAAGCTTTCTTT. Amino acid sequence: CASSPHQGGPEAFF.

The rearrangement joins TRBV6-5 to TRBJ2-7, with TRBD2 matching over 9 bases. Germline V gene sequence: CDR1 MNHEY, CDR2 SVGAGI. The CDR3 runs 14 residues. V lost 3 bases and J lost 6; bases outside the gene matches: 6. The CDR3, as DNA: TGTGCCAGCAGTTATTTTAGCGGGGGATTCGAGCAGTACTTC. The encoded protein is CASSYFSGGFEQYF.

The chain recombines TRBV18 with TRBJ1-2, with D possibly TRBD1 on 5 matching bases. The germline V gene has CDR1 KGHSH and CDR2 LQKENI. The CDR3 spans 12 residues. V lost 2 bases and J lost 7, with 8 bases in between. CDR3 in DNA: TGTGCCAGCTCACCAGGGGACGGTGGCTACACCTTC. This gives the protein CASSPGDGGYTF.

V and J are TRBV11-2 and TRBJ2-1; 8 nucleotides match TRBD1. J was trimmed by 3 bases and V by 0 bases; bases with no gene match: 10. This CDR3 is built from 18 residues. CDR1 is SGHAT and CDR2 is FQNNGV in the germline V gene. The CDR3 loop is CASSLDPTGVLSYNEQFF. The CDR3 DNA reads TGTGCCAGCAGCTTAGACCCGACAGGGGTTCTGAGCTACAATGAGCAGTTCTTC.

This chain uses TRBV7-9 with TRBJ1-1; TRBD1 might be the D (6 bases). Trimming pared 2 bases from V and 5 bases from J, leaving 15 bases between. The CDR3 has 15 amino acids. Germline CDR1 and CDR2: SEHNR and FQNEAQ (reference sequence). CDR3 nucleotides: TGTGCCAGCAGCTTACAGAGCGCAGGGACAACTGAAGCTTTCTTT. Encoded protein: CASSLQSAGTTEAFF.

The rearrangement uses TRBV5-1 and TRBJ1-1, with TRBD1 matching over 8 bases. The CDR3 runs to 16 residues. The V gene end was trimmed by 0 bases and the J gene end by 1 base; junction bases not matched to a gene: 5. Germline CDR1 reads SGHRS; CDR2 reads YFSETQ. DNA for the CDR3: TGCGCCAGCAGCTTGGATGGGACAGGCGGGAACACTGAAGCTTTCTTT. This gives the protein CASSLDGTGGNTEAFF.

The chain links TRBV28 to TRBJ1-1; the D gene is possibly TRBD1 (5 bases). Trimming cost V 5 bases and J 4 bases, with 11 bases left between them. Germline loops: CDR1 MDHEN, CDR2 SYDVKM. This CDR3 is built from 13 residues. CDR3 residues: CASSPRGGTEAFF. For the CDR3, the DNA is TGTGCCAGCAGTCCCCGGGGGGGCACTGAAGCTTTCTTT.